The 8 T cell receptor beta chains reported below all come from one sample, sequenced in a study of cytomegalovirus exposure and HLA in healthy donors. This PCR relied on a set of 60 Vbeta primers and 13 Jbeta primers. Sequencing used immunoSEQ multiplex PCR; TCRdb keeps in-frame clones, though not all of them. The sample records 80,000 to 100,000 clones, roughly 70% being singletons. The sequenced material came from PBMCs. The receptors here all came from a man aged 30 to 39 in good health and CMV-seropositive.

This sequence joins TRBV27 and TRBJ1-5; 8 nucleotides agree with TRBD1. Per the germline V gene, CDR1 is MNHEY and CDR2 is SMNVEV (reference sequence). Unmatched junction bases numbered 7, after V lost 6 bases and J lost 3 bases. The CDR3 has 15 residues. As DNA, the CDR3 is TGTGCCAGCAGGGTGGGACAGGCCAACAATCAGCCCCAGCATTTT. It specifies CASRVGQANNQPQHF.

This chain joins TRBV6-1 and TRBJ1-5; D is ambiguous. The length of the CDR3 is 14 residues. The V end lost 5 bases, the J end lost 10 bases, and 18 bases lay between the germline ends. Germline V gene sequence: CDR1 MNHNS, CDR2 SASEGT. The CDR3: CASSPTPGVQPQHF. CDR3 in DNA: TGTGCCAGCAGTCCTACCCCGGGAGTCCAACCCCAGCATTTT.

CDR3 in DNA: TGTGCCAGCAGCAATTTCGGCAGGGTCGACACCGGGGAGCTGTTTTTT. Amino acids: CASSNFGRVDTGELFF. This rearrangement joins TRBV21-1 to TRBJ2-2; TRBD1, as called in the table, went unchecked against the DNA. TRBV21-1 is recorded as a pseudogene. The CDR3 runs 16 residues.

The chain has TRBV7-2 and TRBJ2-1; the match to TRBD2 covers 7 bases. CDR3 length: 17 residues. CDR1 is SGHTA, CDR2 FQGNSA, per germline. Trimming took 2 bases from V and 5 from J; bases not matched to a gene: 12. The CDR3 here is CASSLSRPGLTNNEQFF. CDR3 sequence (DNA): TGTGCCAGCAGCTTATCCCGACCGGGACTAACAAACAATGAGCAGTTCTTC.

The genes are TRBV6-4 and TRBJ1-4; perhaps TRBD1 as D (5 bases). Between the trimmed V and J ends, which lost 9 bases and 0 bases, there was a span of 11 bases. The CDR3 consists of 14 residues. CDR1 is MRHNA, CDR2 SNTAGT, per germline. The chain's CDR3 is CARRDGPTNEKLFF. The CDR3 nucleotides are TGTGCCAGGCGGGACGGACCAACTAATGAAAAACTGTTTTTT.

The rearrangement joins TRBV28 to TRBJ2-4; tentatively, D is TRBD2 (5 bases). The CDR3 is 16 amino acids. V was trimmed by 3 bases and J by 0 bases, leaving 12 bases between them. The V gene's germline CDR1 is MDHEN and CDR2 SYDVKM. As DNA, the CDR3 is TGTGCCAGCAGTTTCCCCGGAGGACTAGCCAAAAACATTCAGTACTTC. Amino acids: CASSFPGGLAKNIQYF. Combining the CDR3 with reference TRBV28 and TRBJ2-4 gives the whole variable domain DVKVTQSSRYLVKRTGEKVFLECVQDMDHENMFWYRQDPGLGLRLIYFSYDVKMKEKGDIPEGYSVSREKKERFSLILESASTNQTSMYLCASSFPGGLAKNIQYFGAGTRLSVL.

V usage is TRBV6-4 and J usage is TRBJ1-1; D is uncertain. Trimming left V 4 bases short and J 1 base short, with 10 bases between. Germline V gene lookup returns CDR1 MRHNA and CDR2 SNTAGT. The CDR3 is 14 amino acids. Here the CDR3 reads CASSAEVGNTEAFF. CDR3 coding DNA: TGTGCCAGCAGTGCAGAGGTAGGGAACACTGAAGCTTTCTTT.

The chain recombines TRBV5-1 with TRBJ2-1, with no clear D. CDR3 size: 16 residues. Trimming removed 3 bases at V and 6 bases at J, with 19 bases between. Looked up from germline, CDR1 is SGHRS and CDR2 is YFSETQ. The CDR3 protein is CASSSPGLDRRNEQFF. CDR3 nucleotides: TGCGCCAGCAGCTCCCCTGGTCTAGATAGACGCAATGAGCAGTTCTTC.